This T cell receptor (beta chain) was sequenced in a study of T-cell reconstitution after alpha-beta-depleted transplantation in children. The CDR3 contains 18 residues. CDR1 MNHEY and CDR2 SVGAGI come from the germline V gene. V lost 0 bases, J lost 0 bases, and 17 bases lay in between. Unique molecular identifiers were incorporated when the TCRbeta library was constructed. TCRdb called the PCR reads again in MiXCR, with one record for every CDR3 protein. The sample has over 550,000 distinct CDR3 sequences, 10% seen once. V usage is TRBV6-5 and J usage is TRBJ1-1; the D is unclear. The sequenced sample was PBMCs from the stem cell graft donor, obtained from the stem cell graft. The sequence was collected from a human donor who donated a stem cell graft to a child with acute myeloid leukemia. CDR3 bases: TGTGCCAGCAGTTACTCGCGAGGACTGTCTTCTATGAACACTGAAGCTTTCTTT. Protein product: CASSYSRGLSSMNTEAFF.